This T cell receptor (beta chain) was retrieved from a study of T cells in localized non-small cell lung cancer. Broader study findings: A median of about 52 clones ranked among the top 100 in tumor appeared in adjacent lung.

Here immunoSEQ multiplex PCR was the method, and the copy in TCRdb shows in-frame clones only, minus some. Of approximately 41,000 clones listed, approximately 90% were seen once; the top ten hold about 7%. Concerning this clone: The antigen is not known.

V was clipped by 5 bases and J by 4 bases; unmatched bases: 7. CDR1 is MNHEY and CDR2 is SMNVEV in the germline V gene (reference sequence). The CDR3 is made up of 14 amino acids. The source is a woman aged 18 to 49 with stage III lung adenocarcinoma. The rearrangement links TRBV27 to TRBJ2-5; 7 bases line up with TRBD2. This specimen consisted of peripheral blood, obtained before any cancer treatment. The CDR3 DNA reads TGTGCCAGCAGTCGCCGGGACTATCGAGAGACCCAGTACTTC. Protein sequence: CASSRRDYRETQYF.